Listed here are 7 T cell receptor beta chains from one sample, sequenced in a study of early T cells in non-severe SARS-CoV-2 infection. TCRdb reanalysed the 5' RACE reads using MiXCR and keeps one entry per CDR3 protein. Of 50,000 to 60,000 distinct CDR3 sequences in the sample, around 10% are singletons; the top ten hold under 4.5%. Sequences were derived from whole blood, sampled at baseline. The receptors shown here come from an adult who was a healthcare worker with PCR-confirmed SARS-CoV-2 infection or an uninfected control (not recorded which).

In DNA, the CDR3 is TGTGCCAGTAAGCTCCGGGACAGGGACTACAATGAGCAGTTCTTC. Translated: CASKLRDRDYNEQFF. The chain carries TRBV19 and TRBJ2-1; 9 bases match TRBD1. V was clipped by 7 bases and J by 3 bases; unmatched bases: 7. This CDR3 spans 15 amino acids. Germline V gives CDR1 LNHDA, CDR2 SQIVND (reference sequence). Full variable domain (outside the CDR3, taken from reference TRBV19 and TRBJ2-1): DGGITQSPKYLFRKEGQNVTLSCEQNLNHDAMYWYRQDPGQGLRLIYYSQIVNDFQKGDIAEGYSVSREKKESFPLTVTSAQKNPTAFYLCASKLRDRDYNEQFFGPGTRLTVL.

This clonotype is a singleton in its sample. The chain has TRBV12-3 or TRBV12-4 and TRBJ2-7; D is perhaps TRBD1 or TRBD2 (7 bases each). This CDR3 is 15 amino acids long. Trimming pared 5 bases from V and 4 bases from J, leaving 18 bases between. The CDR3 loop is CASSPDSQGGYEQYF. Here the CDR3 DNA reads TGTGCCAGCAGTCCCGACTCCCAGGGGGGGTACGAGCAGTACTTC.

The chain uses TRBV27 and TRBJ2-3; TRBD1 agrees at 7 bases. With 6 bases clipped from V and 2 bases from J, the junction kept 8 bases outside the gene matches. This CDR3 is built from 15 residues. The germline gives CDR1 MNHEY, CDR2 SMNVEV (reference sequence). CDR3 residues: CASRVVRGITDTQYF. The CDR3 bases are TGTGCCAGCAGGGTGGTCAGGGGGATCACAGATACGCAGTATTTT.

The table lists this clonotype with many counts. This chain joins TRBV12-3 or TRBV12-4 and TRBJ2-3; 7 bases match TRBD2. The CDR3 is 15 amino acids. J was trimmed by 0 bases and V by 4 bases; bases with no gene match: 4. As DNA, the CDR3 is TGTGCCAGCAGTTATAGCGGGCCGAGCACAGATACGCAGTATTTT. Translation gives CASSYSGPSTDTQYF.

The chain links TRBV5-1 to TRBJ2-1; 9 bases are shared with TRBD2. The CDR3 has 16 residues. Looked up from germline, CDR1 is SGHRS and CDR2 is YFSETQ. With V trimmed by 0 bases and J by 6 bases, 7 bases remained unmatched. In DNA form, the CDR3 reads TGCGCCAGCAGCTTGGTAGTAGCGGGAGCTCTCAATGAGCAGTTCTTC. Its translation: CASSLVVAGALNEQFF. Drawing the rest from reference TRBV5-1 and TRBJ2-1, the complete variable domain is KAGVTQTPRYLIKTRGQQVTLSCSPISGHRSVSWYQQTPGQGLQFLFEYFSETQRNKGNFPGRFSGRQFSNSRSEMNVSTLELGDSALYLCASSLVVAGALNEQFFGPGTRLTVL.

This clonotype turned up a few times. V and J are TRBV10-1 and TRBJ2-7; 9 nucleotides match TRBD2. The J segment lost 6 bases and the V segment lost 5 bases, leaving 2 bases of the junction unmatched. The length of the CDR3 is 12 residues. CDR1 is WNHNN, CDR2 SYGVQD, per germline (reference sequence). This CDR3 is CASSMTSGEQYF. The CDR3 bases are TGCGCCAGCAGTATGACTAGCGGCGAGCAGTACTTC.

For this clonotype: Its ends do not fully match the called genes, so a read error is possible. CDR3 DNA: TGTGCCAGCAGCTTTACTGTCGGGGAAAATCGGCCCCAGCATTTT. Its translation is CASSFTVGENRPQHF. This chain links TRBV7-8 with TRBJ1-5; D is unresolved. This CDR3 has 15 residues. Looked up from germline, CDR1 is SGHVS and CDR2 is FQNEAQ.